This TCR beta chain comes out of a study of Ad26.COV2.S vaccination and SARS-CoV-2 variants. Study background: Donor got 5x10^10 or 1x10^11 viral particles of Ad26.COV2.S.

With regard to this clone: No antigen is known for it.

V dropped 5 bases and J dropped 4; count of bases not matched to a gene: 9. In germline, CDR1 is SGHRS, CDR2 YFSETQ. The CDR3 spans 16 residues. TCRdb's copy holds only in-frame clones and misses some; the assay was immunoSEQ multiplex PCR. The data show roughly 400,000 clones, with around 90% seen just once and approximately 4.5% held by the top ten. Treatment: approximately 18 received Ad26.COV2.S at low or high dose, single or two shots; about five received placebo; per-sample allocation not given. Sampling was performed 63 days after the first vaccine or placebo injection. Based in Boston, the donor was an adult of 18-55 years. Whole-study results and caveats: Recipients of either vaccine or placebo displayed similar breadth of non-spike TCRs. Ad26.COV2.S recipients had broader spike-specific TCRs (P = 0.0014).

The receptor was isolated from a person aged 18-60 years who received the Ad26.COV2.S COVID-19 vaccine or a placebo. The sample consisted of peripheral blood, taken in a trial of Ad26.COV2.S vaccine versus placebo. The V gene is TRBV5-1, the J gene TRBJ2-3; 11 nucleotides line up with TRBD2. The CDR3 DNA follows: TGCGCCAGCAGGGGACGACTAGCGGGACGTGCAGATACGCAGTATTTT. As protein: CASRGRLAGRADTQYF. Based on the CDR3 plus reference TRBV5-1 and TRBJ2-3, the full variable domain is KAGVTQTPRYLIKTRGQQVTLSCSPISGHRSVSWYQQTPGQGLQFLFEYFSETQRNKGNFPGRFSGRQFSNSRSEMNVSTLELGDSALYLCASRGRLAGRADTQYFGPGTRLTVL.